What follows are 19 T cell receptor beta chains derived from one specimen sequenced in a study of cytomegalovirus exposure and HLA in healthy donors. 13 Jbeta primers and 60 Vbeta primers were used for the PCR. Assay used: immunoSEQ multiplex PCR; TCRdb lists only in-frame clones, some missing. Of over 100,000 clones in the sample, around 77% were seen once. The material sequenced was PBMCs. The receptors stem from a male donor in good health and CMV-seropositive.

The CDR3 loop reads CASSLGDNYQPQHF. The CDR3 DNA reads as TGTGCCAGCAGCTTAGGGGACAACTATCAGCCCCAGCATTTT. V and J are TRBV7-9 and TRBJ1-5, with D possibly TRBD1 on 6 matching bases. Germline V lookup: CDR1 SEHNR, CDR2 FQNEAQ (reference sequence). This CDR3 spans 14 amino acids. V was cut by 1 base and J by 5 bases, with 9 bases left in between.

This chain links TRBV7-8 with TRBJ2-7; D is perhaps TRBD1 (6 bases). This CDR3 has 13 amino acids. Germline assignment: CDR1 SGHVS and CDR2 FQNEAQ. Trimming cost V 0 bases and J 4 bases, with 7 bases left between them. The CDR3 DNA reads as TGTGCCAGCAGCTTAGCGCAGGGGTACGAGCAGTACTTC. Encoded protein: CASSLAQGYEQYF.

The V call is TRBV4-2, the J call TRBJ2-7, with D possibly TRBD2 on 6 matching bases. CDR1 is LGHNA and CDR2 is YNFKEQ in the germline V gene. The CDR3 runs 13 residues. V lost 3 bases and J lost 6, with 12 bases in between. The CDR3 DNA follows: TGTGCCAGCAGCCAGAGGAATAGCGGCGAGCAGTACTTC. It yields the protein CASSQRNSGEQYF.

The chain links TRBV18 to TRBJ1-4, with TRBD1 as a possible D gene (5 bases). The CDR3 consists of 16 residues. Germline lookup yields CDR1 KGHSH and CDR2 LQKENI. V was pared by 4 bases and J by 4 bases, with 16 bases between. The CDR3 coding sequence is TGTGCCAGCTCACTCATCCGTCAGGGAAATAATGAAAAACTGTTTTTT. Its protein is CASSLIRQGNNEKLFF.

This clone has more than one count but fewer than ten. The chain links TRBV19 to TRBJ1-2; maybe TRBD1 (6 bases). Germline V CDR1 and CDR2: LNHDA, SQIVND (reference sequence). Between the trimmed V and J ends, which lost 8 bases and 8 bases, there was a span of 30 bases. CDR3 size: 17 residues. The CDR3 DNA follows: TGTGCCAGTCGCCAGACCAACATGGGAAACAGGGTCGCAGGCTACACCTTC. This gives the protein CASRQTNMGNRVAGYTF. The variable domain in full, with the rest retrieved from reference TRBV19 and TRBJ1-2, is DGGITQSPKYLFRKEGQNVTLSCEQNLNHDAMYWYRQDPGQGLRLIYYSQIVNDFQKGDIAEGYSVSREKKESFPLTVTSAQKNPTAFYLCASRQTNMGNRVAGYTFGSGTRLTVV.

The gene calls are TRBV19 and TRBJ1-5; tentatively, D is TRBD1 (5 bases). There are 17 residues in the CDR3. Germline CDR1 LNHDA, CDR2 SQIVND (reference sequence). Trimming removed 5 bases at V and 2 bases at J, with 19 bases between. CDR3 residues: CASSSGTGGVGNQPQHF. In DNA form, the CDR3 reads TGTGCCAGTAGTTCCGGGACTGGGGGAGTGGGCAATCAGCCCCAGCATTTT.

The chain links TRBV7-2 to TRBJ2-7; 8 bases map to TRBD2. After removal of 3 bases from V and 2 bases from J, the junction contained 6 bases not matched to a gene. From germline, CDR1 is SGHTA and CDR2 FQGNSA. The CDR3 is 15 residues long. CDR3 amino acids: CASSFQYGGAYEQYF. The CDR3 nucleotides are TGTGCCAGCAGCTTTCAATACGGGGGGGCCTACGAGCAGTACTTC.

The chain employs TRBV5-4 and TRBJ2-5; TRBD2 matches 7 bases. J was trimmed by 2 bases and V by 4 bases; bases with no gene match: 5. This CDR3 has 14 residues. CDR1 SGHNT and CDR2 YYREEE come from the germline V gene (reference sequence). The chain's CDR3 is CASSPGGLQETQYF. The DNA for the CDR3 is TGTGCCAGCAGCCCGGGGGGACTTCAAGAGACCCAGTACTTC.

V is TRBV4-2 and J is TRBJ2-5, with 12 bases matching TRBD1. The DNA end is a closer match to TRBJ2-7, so the J assignment may be wrong. This CDR3 has 13 residues. From germline, CDR1 is LGHNA and CDR2 YNFKEQ. Here the CDR3 reads CASGGTGGVEQYF. DNA for the CDR3: TGTGCCAGCGGGGGGACAGGGGGCGTCGAGCAGTACTTC.

This clone was recorded only once. The V gene is TRBV5-6, the J gene TRBJ1-1; D is unclear. CDR1 is SGHDT and CDR2 is YYEEEE in the germline V gene. The CDR3 loop spans 15 amino acids. Trimming left V 1 base short and J 1 base short, with 11 bases between. The CDR3 DNA reads as TGTGCCAGCAGCTTGCGCCAATCGAGGAACACTGAAGCTTTCTTT. Amino acids: CASSLRQSRNTEAFF.

This chain uses TRBV19 with TRBJ1-6, with TRBD1 matching 9 bases. This CDR3 spans 13 amino acids. Germline V gene sequence: CDR1 LNHDA, CDR2 SQIVND (reference sequence). V dropped 6 bases and J dropped 10; count of bases not matched to a gene: 4. The CDR3 loop reads CASSGQGISPLHF. CDR3 sequence (DNA): TGTGCCAGTAGCGGACAGGGGATCTCACCCCTCCACTTT.

This clone was seen just once. The V gene is TRBV12-1, the J gene TRBJ1-5; TRBD1, as called in the table, went unchecked against the DNA. TRBV12-1 is a pseudogene segment. The CDR3 is 13 residues long. Written as DNA, the CDR3 is TGTGCCAGGAGAACAGGGGGCAAGCAGCCCCAGCATTTT. As protein: CARRTGGKQPQHF.

V and J are TRBV6-5 and TRBJ2-7; D may be TRBD2 (5 bases). Germline CDR1 MNHEY, CDR2 SVGAGI. V was clipped by 5 bases and J by 3 bases, with 11 bases between them. There are 13 residues in the CDR3. The CDR3 DNA is TGTGCCAGCAGTCAGGACGGAGGCTACGAGCAGTACTTC. As protein: CASSQDGGYEQYF.

This clone was recorded once. V is TRBV2 and J is TRBJ2-7; TRBD1 agrees at 8 bases. The CDR3 totals 15 residues. Germline lookup yields CDR1 SNHLY and CDR2 FYNNEI. The trim removed 8 bases at V and 3 bases at J, leaving 12 bases unmatched. The CDR3 nucleotides read TGTGCCAGCGGACAGGGATTAAGCGACGACTACGAGCAGTACTTC. This sequence encodes CASGQGLSDDYEQYF.

The J gene is TRBJ2-7, the V gene TRBV10-3, with 10 positions matching TRBD2. Unmatched junction bases numbered 17, after V lost 4 bases and J lost 2 bases. Looked up from germline, CDR1 is ENHRY and CDR2 is SYGVKD. This CDR3 has 19 amino acids. The CDR3 protein is CAISGPSGGLTSITYEQYF. The CDR3 DNA follows: TGTGCCATCAGTGGGCCTAGCGGGGGTCTAACCTCCATTACCTACGAGCAGTACTTC.

The V call is TRBV4-1, the J call TRBJ2-2; 9 bases fit TRBD1. With V trimmed by 4 bases and J by 3 bases, 3 bases remained unmatched. CDR3 size: 15 residues. CDR1 is MGHRA and CDR2 is YSYEKL in the germline V gene. This CDR3 is CASSLTGGDTGELFF. DNA for the CDR3: TGCGCCAGCAGCCTCACAGGGGGCGACACCGGGGAGCTGTTTTTT.

The chain is built from TRBV6-5 and TRBJ1-1; D ambiguous. V lost 1 base to trimming and J lost 5 bases, with 8 bases between them. There are 13 residues in the CDR3. Germline values: CDR1 MNHEY, CDR2 SVGAGI. For the CDR3, the DNA is TGTGCCAGCAGTTACTACACGGGAACTGAAGCTTTCTTT. Residues: CASSYYTGTEAFF.

The chain is built from TRBV11-2 and TRBJ2-6; unclear D gene. Germline lookup yields CDR1 SGHAT and CDR2 FQNNGV. Trimming cost V 5 bases and J 2 bases, with 10 bases left between them. The CDR3 contains 15 residues. CDR3 nucleotide sequence: TGTGCCAGCAGCCGAACAGATACTGGGGCCAACGTCCTGACTTTC. It specifies CASSRTDTGANVLTF.

This chain joins TRBV7-9 and TRBJ2-7; 9 bases map to TRBD1. This CDR3 has 15 residues. The junction had 6 bases not matched to a gene; V was cut back by 5 bases and J by 1 base. Germline V gene sequence: CDR1 SEHNR, CDR2 FQNEAQ (reference sequence). The CDR3 coding sequence is TGTGCCAGCAGCCTTGGACAGGGGAGGTCCTACGAGCAGTACTTC. This encodes CASSLGQGRSYEQYF.